One T cell receptor (beta chain) is described in this entry. The antigen is undetermined. The sample is drawn from a study of T-cell reconstitution after alpha-beta-depleted transplantation in children. The germline CDR1 and CDR2 sequences are SGHRS and YFSETQ. V was shortened by 3 bases and J by 4 bases, with 10 bases between the two germline ends. CDR3 length equals 13 residues. Using unique molecular identifiers, the investigators prepared the TCRbeta library. TCRdb reprocessed the PCR reads via MiXCR and lists one record per CDR3 protein. The repertoire holds some 440,000 distinct CDR3 sequences, with 15% to 20% as singletons. Points from the study as a whole: From newly produced T cells came most of the T-cell counts and diversity one year after transplant.

V usage is TRBV5-1 and J usage is TRBJ2-5, with D tentatively TRBD1 (6 bases). Sequencing was performed on PBMCs, mostly from graft donor cells, taken 360 days after TCRalphabeta/CD19-depleted stem cell transplant. The source of this sequence is a boy younger than two who had a stem cell transplant for Wiskott-Aldrich syndrome, so the T cells may come from the graft donor. The CDR3 DNA follows: TGCGCCAGCAGCTCCGTAGGGGGAGAGACCCAGTACTTC. Its translation is CASSSVGGETQYF.